The 15 T cell receptor beta chains listed next were all sequenced from one sample in a study of T cell repertoires in cytomegalovirus infection. TCRdb re-called the reads with MiXCR, one entry per CDR3 protein. Of under 300,000 distinct CDR3 sequences detected, over 15% appear once; the ten largest clones hold roughly 45%. The sample was CD8+ T cells from PBMCs. Receptors originate from a human donor in good health (CMV status not recorded). Some clones in this sample may be carry-over from other donors' samples.

There are many counts of this clonotype. This chain connects TRBV7-2 to TRBJ2-7; 8 bases are shared with TRBD2. The CDR3 spans 14 residues. Germline values: CDR1 SGHTA, CDR2 FQGNSA. Trimming cost V 5 bases and J 4 bases; bases outside gene matches: 7. CDR3 loop: CASSDFSGEYEQYF. As DNA, the CDR3 is TGTGCCAGCAGCGACTTTAGCGGGGAGTACGAGCAGTACTTC.

This clonotype was seen repeatedly, ten times or more. The rearrangement links TRBV7-6 to TRBJ1-5, with D unresolved. The CDR3 has 16 residues. From germline, CDR1 is SGHVS and CDR2 FNYEAQ. Trimming took 5 bases from V and 4 from J, leaving 18 bases between them. The CDR3 reads CASSVRPGKINQPQHF. For the CDR3, the DNA is TGTGCCAGCAGCGTACGACCCGGGAAAATTAATCAGCCCCAGCATTTT.

This clonotype was counted many times. J is TRBJ1-2 and V is TRBV10-3, with TRBD1 as a possible D gene (5 bases). The CDR3 extends over 14 amino acids. The germline V gene encodes CDR1 ENHRY and CDR2 SYGVKD. V lost 0 bases, J lost 7 bases, and 12 bases lay in between. This CDR3 is CAISESGDTPGYTF. The CDR3 region has the DNA TGTGCCATCAGTGAGTCGGGGGATACTCCTGGCTACACCTTC.

At least ten counts were recorded for this clonotype. The DNA for the CDR3 is TGCGCCAGCAGCCAAAAAGAGAGGAATGAGCAGTTCTTC. It translates to CASSQKERNEQFF. The chain uses TRBV4-1 and TRBJ2-1; unclear D gene. Germline V lookup: CDR1 MGHRA, CDR2 YSYEKL. The CDR3 has 13 residues. Trimming removed 2 bases from V and 7 bases from J, with 9 bases in between.

This clonotype occurred a few times. The CDR3 bases are TGTGCCAGCAGCCCCGGGACCCTAATTAATCAGCCCCAGCATTTT. Its protein product is CASSPGTLINQPQHF. The chain has TRBV9 and TRBJ1-5, with a tentative D call TRBD1 (5 bases). This CDR3 spans 15 amino acids. Germline-derived CDR1 and CDR2 are SGDLS and YYNGEE. Between the trimmed V and J ends, which lost 4 bases and 4 bases, there was a span of 15 bases.

The genes are TRBV7-9 and TRBJ1-2; D is unresolved. CDR1 and CDR2 from the germline V gene are SEHNR and FQNEAQ (reference sequence). Trimming took off 3 bases at V and 1 base at J, with 6 bases between the two ends. This CDR3 contains 13 residues. The CDR3 region is CASSFADNYGYTF. The CDR3 nucleotides read TGTGCCAGCAGCTTCGCAGATAACTATGGCTACACCTTC.

V usage is TRBV28 and J usage is TRBJ2-3, with TRBD2 identical over 10 bases. The germline V gene has CDR1 MDHEN and CDR2 SYDVKM. The length of the CDR3 is 17 residues. J was trimmed by 1 base and V by 3 bases; bases with no gene match: 7. CDR3 in DNA: TGTGCCAGCAGTTTCCATAGCGGGGGGCCCCGCACAGATACGCAGTATTTT. Its protein product is CASSFHSGGPRTDTQYF.

This clonotype was seen a handful of times. The rearrangement links TRBV5-5 to TRBJ1-1; D perhaps matches TRBD1 (5 bases). The germline V gene has CDR1 SGHKS and CDR2 YYEKEE (reference sequence). Deletions cut 0 bases from V and 1 base from J, with 19 bases between. The CDR3 sequence is 18 residues long. The CDR3 loop is CASSLAGPSKGRNTEAFF. DNA for the CDR3: TGTGCCAGCAGCTTGGCGGGACCCTCCAAGGGGAGGAACACTGAAGCTTTCTTT.

This clonotype turned up a few times. The chain joins TRBV4-1 to TRBJ2-7; D perhaps matches TRBD2 (5 bases). CDR3 length: 14 residues. V shed 1 base and J shed 2 bases, with 9 bases lying between them. The germline V gene encodes CDR1 MGHRA and CDR2 YSYEKL. This chain's CDR3 is CASSQVMEAYEQYF. The CDR3 DNA reads as TGCGCCAGCAGCCAAGTTATGGAGGCCTACGAGCAGTACTTC.

This clonotype appeared many times. The J gene is TRBJ1-2, the V gene TRBV4-3, with D possibly being TRBD1 (5 bases). Per the germline V gene, CDR1 is LGHNA and CDR2 is YSLEER. V was pared by 1 base and J by 6 bases, with 12 bases between. This CDR3 has 14 amino acids. For the CDR3, the DNA is TGCGCCAGCAGCCAAGCCGGGGCCCCACATGGCTACACCTTC. Protein product: CASSQAGAPHGYTF.

Remarks on this clonotype: An end of the junction does not agree with germline; a read error may underlie this. The genes are TRBV5-3 and TRBJ2-3, with D perhaps given as TRBD1 or TRBD2 (5 bases each). TRBV5-3 is placed among ORFs of uncertain function. This CDR3 region has 15 residues. The CDR3 protein is CASSFRGRGTDTQYF. The CDR3 DNA is TGTGCCAGCAGCTTCCGGGGCCGCGGCACAGATACGCAGTATTTT.

The rearrangement joins TRBV28 to TRBJ2-2; D remains unclear. CDR3 size: 14 residues. V lost 6 bases to trimming and J lost 1 base, with 9 bases between them. Germline CDR1 reads MDHEN; CDR2 reads SYDVKM. Here the CDR3 reads CASRWGWNTGELFF. The CDR3 DNA follows: TGTGCCAGCAGATGGGGATGGAACACCGGGGAGCTGTTTTTT.

This clonotype was detected a few times. V is TRBV4-2 and J is TRBJ2-7; 12 bases align to TRBD2. CDR1 LGHNA and CDR2 YNFKEQ come from the germline V gene. The CDR3 consists of 17 residues. J lost 2 bases, V lost 6 bases, and 11 bases had no gene match. The CDR3 bases are TGTGCCAGCAGTCCCTCGGGGCGGACTAGCGGGGCCTACGAGCAGTACTTC. It codes for CASSPSGRTSGAYEQYF.

This clonotype was counted a few times. The V and J genes are TRBV28 and TRBJ1-1, with D unresolved. Germline V gene sequence: CDR1 MDHEN, CDR2 SYDVKM. V shed 5 bases and J shed 2 bases, with 15 bases lying between them. There are 15 residues in the CDR3. CDR3 DNA: TGTGCCAGCAGTCCCGGACCTCTAGTAAACACTGAAGCTTTCTTT. This translates into CASSPGPLVNTEAFF.

This clonotype was seen more than once but under ten times. This rearrangement joins TRBV4-1 to TRBJ1-6; D call uncertain. This CDR3 comprises 13 residues. The ends were cut back, 3 bases at V and 7 bases at J, with 7 bases in the middle. Germline CDR1 and CDR2: MGHRA and YSYEKL. DNA for the CDR3: TGCGCCAGCAGCCAGGTGAACAATTCACCCCTCCACTTT. The encoded protein is CASSQVNNSPLHF.